These 26 T cell receptor beta chains originate from one sample sequenced in a study of blood T cell repertoires in COVID-19 (dated by TCRdb to 2018 to 2020). The receptor library was made with the immunoSEQ multiplex PCR assay. Entries here come from immuneACCESS through TCRdb and include only in-frame sequences with V and J called. Some clones fail to appear in such tables; in the studies checked, an unresolved V gene covers under half of the shortfall, and the cause of the remainder is unknown. The table for this sample lists some 130,000 clones; roughly 79% of them were counted only once. More than 15% of the sample belongs to the ten largest clones. Sequences were obtained from peripheral blood. Receptor source: an elderly man with acute or convalescent COVID-19.

In its sample, this clone was seen many times. The chain carries TRBV6-5 and TRBJ1-3, with a weak D call TRBD1 (5 bases). The V and J ends lost 10 bases and 0 bases respectively, with 13 bases between them. This CDR3 has 14 residues. Germline CDR1 and CDR2: MNHEY and SVGAGI. This CDR3 is CATSGFDSGNTIYF. The DNA for the CDR3 is TGTGCCACCTCAGGGTTTGACTCTGGAAACACCATATATTTT.

The chain carries TRBV5-1 and TRBJ2-3; tentative D call: TRBD1 (6 bases). CDR3 length equals 14 residues. Germline CDR1 and CDR2: SGHRS and YFSETQ. V was shortened by 4 bases and J by 4 bases, with 13 bases between the two germline ends. CDR3 sequence: CASSVGQNPDTQYF. In DNA, the CDR3 is TGCGCCAGCAGCGTCGGACAGAACCCAGATACGCAGTATTTT.

The chain employs TRBV3-1 (or the pseudogene TRBV3-2) and TRBJ1-1; D remains unclear. The CDR3 sequence is 14 residues long. Germline V gene sequence: CDR1 LGHDT, CDR2 YNNKEL (reference sequence). V was cut by 1 base and J by 4 bases, with 10 bases left in between. Written as DNA, the CDR3 is TGTGCCAGCAGCCAAGGCTCTGGCGGCACTGAAGCTTTCTTT. Protein: CASSQGSGGTEAFF.

This sequence joins TRBV4-1 and TRBJ1-4; D uncertain. The ends were cut back, 1 base at V and 8 bases at J, with 2 bases in the middle. CDR1 MGHRA and CDR2 YSYEKL come from the germline V gene. This CDR3 contains 11 residues. The CDR3 nucleotides read TGCGCCAGCAGCCAAGCAGAAAAACTGTTTTTT. It codes for CASSQAEKLFF.

The rearrangement joins TRBV7-8 to TRBJ1-5; no definite D call. V lost 5 bases and J lost 9, with 11 bases in between. The CDR3 loop spans 12 amino acids. Germline CDR1 and CDR2: SGHVS and FQNEAQ. The DNA for the CDR3 is TGTGCCAGCAGCCCAGCCCTGAGGCCCCAGCATTTT. Translated: CASSPALRPQHF.

This clone was seen a few times. This chain connects TRBV24-1 to TRBJ2-2; 10 bases align to TRBD1. The germline CDR1 and CDR2 sequences are KGHDR and SFDVKD. The V gene end was trimmed by 3 bases and the J gene end by 4 bases; junction bases not matched to a gene: 4. This CDR3 region has 16 residues. The CDR3 here is CATSDADRGGTGELFF. The CDR3 DNA reads TGTGCCACCAGTGATGCGGACAGGGGGGGCACCGGGGAGCTGTTTTTT.

The chain links TRBV9 to TRBJ1-2; the match to TRBD1 covers 7 bases. Germline V gives CDR1 SGDLS, CDR2 YYNGEE. The trim removed 4 bases at V and 1 base at J, leaving 4 bases unmatched. This CDR3 contains 14 residues. CDR3 DNA: TGTGCCAGCAGCCCGACAGGGTTTAACTATGGCTACACCTTC. The encoded protein is CASSPTGFNYGYTF.

The J gene is TRBJ1-6, the V gene TRBV4-1; maybe TRBD1 (6 bases). V lost 2 bases, J lost 7 bases, and 12 bases lay in between. This CDR3 region has 15 residues. The germline V gene has CDR1 MGHRA and CDR2 YSYEKL. CDR3 in amino acids: CASSQTSGVNSPLHF. CDR3 nucleotides: TGCGCCAGCAGCCAAACCTCAGGGGTCAATTCACCCCTCCACTTT.

This chain links TRBV11-3 with TRBJ2-5; tentatively, D is TRBD1 (6 bases). V lost 4 bases and J lost 0, with 9 bases in between. The CDR3 has 14 amino acids. Per germline, CDR1 SGHNT and CDR2 YENEEA. CDR3 nucleotide sequence: TGTGCCAGCAGCTCCGACAGGTACCAAGAGACCCAGTACTTC. Protein product: CASSSDRYQETQYF.

This clone was seen once. V and J are TRBV6-5 and TRBJ2-7; 10 bases map to TRBD1. Germline V gene sequence: CDR1 MNHEY, CDR2 SVGAGI. The CDR3 spans 14 residues. J gave up 6 bases and V 3 bases, and 5 bases lay outside the gene matches. CDR3 sequence: CASSYGTGVSEQYF. Here the CDR3 DNA reads TGTGCCAGCAGTTATGGGACAGGGGTTAGCGAGCAGTACTTC.

The genes are TRBV2 and TRBJ2-1; D not resolved. The CDR3 extends over 13 amino acids. The germline V gene encodes CDR1 SNHLY and CDR2 FYNNEI. Trimming shortened V by 8 bases and J by 4 bases, and 12 bases separated the two germline ends. CDR3 protein: CASPLAAYNEQFF. As DNA, the CDR3 is TGTGCCAGCCCCCTCGCGGCATACAATGAGCAGTTCTTC.

V is TRBV2 and J is TRBJ2-2; 8 bases align to TRBD1. This CDR3 has 16 residues. The ends lost 5 bases at V and 5 bases at J; junction bases unmatched: 10. The germline V gene encodes CDR1 SNHLY and CDR2 FYNNEI. The CDR3 is CASSRPGQAGTGELFF. CDR3 in DNA: TGTGCCAGCAGTCGACCGGGACAGGCGGGGACCGGGGAGCTGTTTTTT.

The chain couples TRBV4-1 to TRBJ2-5; a possible D gene is TRBD1 (6 bases). V lost 3 bases and J lost 5, with 19 bases in between. This CDR3 contains 16 residues. CDR1 MGHRA and CDR2 YSYEKL come from the germline V gene. CDR3 nucleotide sequence: TGCGCCAGCAGCCATAGGGTGGACAGATATGTTGAGACCCAGTACTTC. This gives the protein CASSHRVDRYVETQYF.

This chain links TRBV10-3 with TRBJ2-6, with 8 bases matching TRBD1. Unmatched junction bases numbered 12, after V lost 0 bases and J lost 2 bases. This CDR3 comprises 20 residues. CDR1 and CDR2 from the germline V gene are ENHRY and SYGVKD. CDR3 residues: CAISESLLDREGPGANVLTF. The CDR3 DNA sequence: TGTGCCATCAGTGAGTCATTATTGGACAGGGAAGGTCCTGGGGCCAACGTCCTGACTTTC.

The chain couples TRBV28 to TRBJ2-7, with D hard to call. Between the trimmed V and J ends, which lost 6 bases and 0 bases, there was a span of 6 bases. The CDR3 loop spans 12 amino acids. Germline-derived CDR1 and CDR2 are MDHEN and SYDVKM. CDR3 loop: CASSPLSYEQYF. The DNA for the CDR3 is TGTGCCAGCAGCCCCCTCTCCTACGAGCAGTACTTC.

The chain employs TRBV23-1 and TRBJ2-7; no firm D call. TRBV23-1 is labeled an ORF, and its function is uncertain. Trimming removed 4 bases from V and 2 bases from J, with 15 bases in between. The CDR3 runs 15 residues. CDR3 region: CASSPLPPLPYEQYF. CDR3 DNA sequence: TGCGCCAGCAGTCCTCTACCCCCTCTTCCCTACGAGCAGTACTTC.

This chain uses TRBV2 with TRBJ1-6, with 7 bases lining up with TRBD1. This CDR3 region has 15 residues. The junction had 7 bases not matched to a gene; V was cut back by 5 bases and J by 6 bases. The germline CDR1 and CDR2 sequences are SNHLY and FYNNEI. CDR3: CASSSGQRVNSPLHF. As DNA, the CDR3 is TGTGCCAGCAGTTCGGGACAGCGGGTTAATTCACCCCTCCACTTT.

The gene calls are TRBV19 and TRBJ1-1; a weak D match, TRBD1 (5 bases). In germline, CDR1 is LNHDA, CDR2 SQIVND (reference sequence). CDR3 size: 15 residues. The ends were cut back, 3 bases at V and 3 bases at J, with 14 bases in the middle. The CDR3 sequence: CASSIIQGLYTEAFF. DNA for the CDR3: TGTGCCAGTAGTATCATCCAGGGATTGTACACTGAAGCTTTCTTT.

V usage is TRBV7-9 and J usage is TRBJ1-2; D remains unclear. Germline V gene sequence: CDR1 SEHNR, CDR2 FQNEAQ (reference sequence). CDR3 length equals 14 residues. Trimming shortened V by 5 bases and J by 1 base, and 11 bases separated the two germline ends. CDR3 in amino acids: CASSQNADNYGYTF. The CDR3 DNA follows: TGTGCCAGCAGCCAGAACGCAGATAACTATGGCTACACCTTC.

The gene calls are TRBV2 and TRBJ1-4; TRBD1 agrees at 10 bases. The CDR3 runs to 16 residues. Germline loops: CDR1 SNHLY, CDR2 FYNNEI. V gave up 4 bases and J gave up 4 bases; unmatched junction bases: 6. The CDR3 protein is CASSGRQGAVNEKLFF. The CDR3 nucleotides are TGTGCCAGCAGTGGCCGACAGGGGGCGGTTAATGAAAAACTGTTTTTT.

By share, this clone ranks as hyperexpanded. The gene calls are TRBV7-9 and TRBJ1-4; TRBD1 matches at 9 bases. This CDR3 region has 15 residues. The germline CDR1 and CDR2 sequences are SEHNR and FQNEAQ (reference sequence). Trimming removed 2 bases from V and 8 bases from J; junction bases left unmatched: 6. The CDR3 DNA reads as TGTGCCAGCAGCTTAACTGGGACAGGGAACGAAAAACTGTTTTTT. This sequence encodes CASSLTGTGNEKLFF.

The sample holds many counts of this clone. The chain carries TRBV21-1 and TRBJ2-2; TRBD1, the D gene given by the table, was not confirmed from the DNA. TRBV21-1 is described as a pseudogene. This CDR3 is 12 amino acids long. This chain's CDR3 is CASSSQAGELFF. The CDR3 DNA reads as TGTGCCAGCAGCTCTCAGGCCGGGGAGCTGTTTTTT.

V and J are TRBV2 and TRBJ2-2, with TRBD1 matching over 8 bases. The germline V gene encodes CDR1 SNHLY and CDR2 FYNNEI. The V and J ends lost 6 bases and 4 bases, in that order; junction bases with no gene match: 7. This CDR3 has 15 residues. CDR3 coding DNA: TGTGCCAGCAGCGACAGGGGCGCAGCCACCGGGGAGCTGTTTTTT. It translates to CASSDRGAATGELFF.

This chain joins TRBV5-1 and TRBJ2-3; the match to TRBD1 covers 8 bases. The CDR3 sequence is 14 residues long. V shed 5 bases, J shed 0 bases, and the junction held 2 bases outside the gene matches. Germline V gene data show CDR1 as SGHRS and CDR2 as YFSETQ. The CDR3 region is CASRGQASTDTQYF. CDR3 nucleotides: TGCGCCAGCAGGGGACAGGCTAGCACAGATACGCAGTATTTT.

CDR3 nucleotide sequence: TGTGCCAGCAGCTTATGGGCGGGGGCCTCCTACGAGCAGTACTTC. Its protein is CASSLWAGASYEQYF. J is TRBJ2-7 and V is TRBV7-2; TRBD2 might be the D (7 bases). The V gene lost 2 bases and the J gene lost 0 bases, with 11 bases spanning the gap. CDR1 and CDR2 (germline): SGHTA, FQGNSA. The CDR3 extends over 15 amino acids.

This chain joins TRBV6-6 and TRBJ1-5, with 7 bases aligning to TRBD1. Per the germline V gene, CDR1 is MNHNY and CDR2 is SVGAGI (reference sequence). Trimming at V came to 5 bases and at J to 5 bases, leaving 9 bases not matched to a gene. This CDR3 is built from 15 residues. In nucleotides, the CDR3 is TGTGCCAGCAGTCGATCCCTTACAGGGGATCAGCCCCAGCATTTT. Translation gives CASSRSLTGDQPQHF.